The rows below give T cell receptor beta chains drawn from one sample of a study of blood T cell repertoires in COVID-19. Clones were read by immunoSEQ multiplex PCR, and TCRdb kept only the in-frame ones, dropping some. Seen here are about 160,000 clones, roughly nine tenths observed once, and the top ten hold around 4.6%. The sequenced material came from peripheral blood. The receptors were gathered from an older woman with active or convalescent COVID-19. The CDR3 runs from the conserved cysteine through the conserved F or W. The D gene is left open where the match is weak. For some rows the clone size is stated as once, few or many, or as a class when expanded; others skip it.

clone size: NA
CDR3 length: 14
J gene: TRBJ1-1
D gene: NA
V gene: TRBV6-1
CDR3 DNA: TGTGCCAGCAGTGAGCCAGGAATGAACACTGAAGCTTTCTTT
CDR3 protein: CASSEPGMNTEAFF

clone size: NA
CDR3 length: 15
J gene: TRBJ1-3
D gene: NA
V gene: TRBV7-2
CDR3 DNA: TGTGCCAGCAGCGAGCAATGGGCCTCTGGAAACACCATATATTTT
CDR3 protein: CASSEQWASGNTIYF

clone size: NA
CDR3 length: 13
J gene: TRBJ1-5
D gene: NA
V gene: TRBV5-1
CDR3 DNA: TGCGCCAGCAGCCCTGACAGCGCACCTCCCCAGCATTTT
CDR3 protein: CASSPDSAPPQHF

clone size: NA
CDR3 length: 16
J gene: TRBJ2-1
D gene: TRBD2
V gene: TRBV10-3
CDR3 DNA: TGTGCCATCAGAGGACTAGCGGGGGGGTGGATGGATGAGCAGTTCTTC
CDR3 protein: CAIRGLAGGWMDEQFF

clone size: once
CDR3 length: 12
J gene: TRBJ2-5
D gene: NA
V gene: TRBV30
CDR3 DNA: TGTGCCTGGAGTCGTCACCAAGAGACCCAGTACTTC
CDR3 protein: CAWSRHQETQYF

clone size: NA
CDR3 length: 16
J gene: TRBJ1-6
D gene: TRBD1
V gene: TRBV19
CDR3 DNA: TGTGCCAGTACTCCAGGGGGCGCCTCCTATAATTCACCCCTCCACTTT
CDR3 protein: CASTPGGASYNSPLHF

clone size: once
CDR3 length: 14
J gene: TRBJ2-2
D gene: NA
V gene: TRBV4-1
CDR3 DNA: TGCGCCAGCAGCCCGGGGCGGGGTACCGGGGAGCTGTTTTTT
CDR3 protein: CASSPGRGTGELFF

clone size: NA
CDR3 length: 18
J gene: TRBJ1-4
D gene: TRBD1
V gene: TRBV9
CDR3 DNA: TGTGCCAGCAGTCCAAGGGGGCAGCTCAGCCCAACTAATGAAAAACTGTTTTTT
CDR3 protein: CASSPRGQLSPTNEKLFF

clone size: NA
CDR3 length: 16
J gene: TRBJ1-4
D gene: NA
V gene: TRBV11-2
CDR3 DNA: TGTGCCAGCAGCTTCCTGCAGGGGAAATTTTATGAAAAACTGTTTTTT
CDR3 protein: CASSFLQGKFYEKLFF

clone size: NA
CDR3 length: 16
J gene: TRBJ1-1
D gene: NA
V gene: TRBV18
CDR3 DNA: TGTGCCAGCTCACCACCTGGTGGCAGGGCGAACACTGAAGCTTTCTTT
CDR3 protein: CASSPPGGRANTEAFF

clone size: NA
CDR3 length: 16
J gene: TRBJ2-3
D gene: NA
V gene: TRBV21-1
CDR3 DNA: TGTGCCAGCAGCAAAGGATGCGGGGGGGCTCCAGATACGCAGTATTTT
CDR3 protein: CASSKGCGGAPDTQYF

clone size: few
CDR3 length: 15
J gene: TRBJ2-5
D gene: NA
V gene: TRBV19
CDR3 DNA: TGTGCCAGTAGTATACAAAAGACAGAGGCAGAGACCCAGTACTTC
CDR3 protein: CASSIQKTEAETQYF

clone size: once
CDR3 length: 13
J gene: TRBJ1-1
D gene: NA
V gene: TRBV11-2
CDR3 DNA: TGTGCCAGCTCTAGGGGGGGGGCTGCTGAAGCTTTCTTT
CDR3 protein: CASSRGGAAEAFF

clone size: NA
CDR3 length: 18
J gene: TRBJ2-3
D gene: NA
V gene: TRBV21-1
CDR3 DNA: TGTGCCAGCAGCAAAAGACCCCAGCGGGGCTACTTCACAGATACGCAGTATTTT
CDR3 protein: CASSKRPQRGYFTDTQYF

clone size: NA
CDR3 length: 16
J gene: TRBJ1-1
D gene: NA
V gene: TRBV9
CDR3 DNA: TGTGCCAGCAGCGAAGTAGGGAGGTCATTGAACACTGAAGCTTTCTTT
CDR3 protein: CASSEVGRSLNTEAFF

clone size: NA
CDR3 length: 16
J gene: TRBJ1-2
D gene: TRBD1
V gene: TRBV19
CDR3 DNA: TGTGCCAGTAGTAAGAACAGGGGGAGCGGTGGCTATGGCTACACCTTC
CDR3 protein: CASSKNRGSGGYGYTF

clone size: NA
CDR3 length: 14
J gene: TRBJ1-1
D gene: NA
V gene: TRBV5-1
CDR3 DNA: TGCGCCAGCAGCTCTGGAGGGGAGAACACTGAAGCTTTCTTT
CDR3 protein: CASSSGGENTEAFF

clone size: NA
CDR3 length: 14
J gene: TRBJ2-3
D gene: NA
V gene: TRBV2
CDR3 DNA: TGTGCCAGCAGTGAGGGTCAGGCCACAGATACGCAGTATTTT
CDR3 protein: CASSEGQATDTQYF

clone size: NA
CDR3 length: 17
J gene: TRBJ1-1
D gene: NA
V gene: TRBV18
CDR3 DNA: TGTGCCAGCTCACCAAGGGGCGGAAGCGGGATGAACACTGAAGCTTTCTTT
CDR3 protein: CASSPRGGSGMNTEAFF

clone size: NA
CDR3 length: 15
J gene: TRBJ1-6
D gene: NA
V gene: TRBV10-3
CDR3 DNA: TGTGCCATCAGTGAGTCCGCAGGGTATAATTCACCCCTCCACTTT
CDR3 protein: CAISESAGYNSPLHF

clone size: few
CDR3 length: 16
J gene: TRBJ1-1
D gene: NA
V gene: TRBV7-9
CDR3 DNA: TGTGCCAGCAGCTTAGCGGCCGGCAGGGGAAGGTCTGAAGCTTTCTTT
CDR3 protein: CASSLAAGRGRSEAFF

clone size: NA
CDR3 length: 16
J gene: TRBJ1-3
D gene: TRBD1
V gene: TRBV11-2
CDR3 DNA: TGTGCCAGCAGCAGGCGACCCGGGACAGCTGGAAACACCATATATTTT
CDR3 protein: CASSRRPGTAGNTIYF

clone size: NA
CDR3 length: 14
J gene: TRBJ2-7
D gene: NA
V gene: TRBV10-1
CDR3 DNA: TGCGCCAGCAGTGAGTCGGGGCAGGGGTACGAGCAGTACTTC
CDR3 protein: CASSESGQGYEQYF

clone size: NA
CDR3 length: 14
J gene: TRBJ1-6
D gene: NA
V gene: TRBV19
CDR3 DNA: TGTGCCAGTAGTCCCCGTGAGGTTTCTGCACCCCTCCACTTT
CDR3 protein: CASSPREVSAPLHF

clone size: NA
CDR3 length: 18
J gene: TRBJ1-4
D gene: TRBD1
V gene: TRBV5-3
CDR3 DNA: TGTGCCAGAAGCTTGAAGGAATGGGGACAGGGAAAGGCTGAAAAACTGTTTTTT
CDR3 protein: CARSLKEWGQGKAEKLFF

clone size: NA
CDR3 length: 14
J gene: TRBJ1-2
D gene: NA
V gene: TRBV29-1
CDR3 DNA: TGCAGCGTTGAAGAATCAGGGGATAACTATGGCTACACCTTC
CDR3 protein: CSVEESGDNYGYTF

clone size: NA
CDR3 length: 14
J gene: TRBJ2-1
D gene: NA
V gene: TRBV2
CDR3 DNA: TGTGCCAGCAGTGCTCGGGACTGGACAATTGAGCAGTTCTTC
CDR3 protein: CASSARDWTIEQFF

clone size: once
CDR3 length: 16
J gene: TRBJ2-7
D gene: TRBD2
V gene: TRBV11-2
CDR3 DNA: TGTGCCAGCAGCCCCAATAAGCGGGGGGCCGTCTACGAGCAGTACTTC
CDR3 protein: CASSPNKRGAVYEQYF

clone size: NA
CDR3 length: 11
J gene: TRBJ2-7
D gene: NA
V gene: TRBV2
CDR3 DNA: TGTGCCAGCAGTCCCAGGTACGAGCAGTACTTC
CDR3 protein: CASSPRYEQYF

clone size: NA
CDR3 length: 15
J gene: TRBJ1-6
D gene: TRBD1
V gene: TRBV29-1
CDR3 DNA: TGCAGCGTTAAGACAGGGAGCTCCTATAATTCACCCCTCCACTTT
CDR3 protein: CSVKTGSSYNSPLHF

clone size: NA
CDR3 length: 11
J gene: TRBJ2-7
D gene: NA
V gene: TRBV5-6
CDR3 DNA: TGTGCCAGCGGGGGGACGGGAGAGCAGTACTTC
CDR3 protein: CASGGTGEQYF

clone size: NA
CDR3 length: 14
J gene: TRBJ2-5
D gene: NA
V gene: TRBV4-3
CDR3 DNA: TGCGCCAGCAGCCAAGACAGCCAGGGGTCGACCCAGTACTTC
CDR3 protein: CASSQDSQGSTQYF

clone size: NA
CDR3 length: 13
J gene: TRBJ2-7
D gene: NA
V gene: TRBV9
CDR3 DNA: TGTGCCAGCAGCGTAGAAGTAGCTACCGAGCAGTACTTC
CDR3 protein: CASSVEVATEQYF

clone size: NA
CDR3 length: 14
J gene: TRBJ1-5
D gene: NA
V gene: TRBV19
CDR3 DNA: TGTGCCAGTAGTATAGAGTATAGCAATCAGCCCCAGCATTTT
CDR3 protein: CASSIEYSNQPQHF

clone size: few
CDR3 length: 15
J gene: TRBJ1-6
D gene: NA
V gene: TRBV10-2
CDR3 DNA: TGCGCCAGCAGGATTCCGGACAGAAATAATTCACCCCTCCACTTT
CDR3 protein: CASRIPDRNNSPLHF

clone size: NA
CDR3 length: 14
J gene: TRBJ1-4
D gene: NA
V gene: TRBV7-9
CDR3 DNA: TGTGCCAGCAGCTTGGCAGGGGCCGTCGGAAAACTGTTTTTT
CDR3 protein: CASSLAGAVGKLFF

clone size: NA
CDR3 length: 15
J gene: TRBJ1-4
D gene: NA
V gene: TRBV6-5
CDR3 DNA: TGTGCCAGCAGTCCCAGGGTAGCGGCTAATGAAAAACTGTTTTTT
CDR3 protein: CASSPRVAANEKLFF

clone size: NA
CDR3 length: 13
J gene: TRBJ1-2
D gene: NA
V gene: TRBV12-3/TRBV12-4
CDR3 DNA: TGTGCCAGCAGTTTAGTACAGGGCTATGGCTACACCTTC
CDR3 protein: CASSLVQGYGYTF

clone size: NA
CDR3 length: 17
J gene: TRBJ2-3
D gene: NA
V gene: TRBV5-1
CDR3 DNA: TGCGCCAGCAGCTTGGCCGTTTATTGGGGAGCCACAGATACGCAGTATTTT
CDR3 protein: CASSLAVYWGATDTQYF

clone size: NA
CDR3 length: 14
J gene: TRBJ1-4
D gene: TRBD1
V gene: TRBV7-2
CDR3 DNA: TGTGCCAGCAGCCCGACAGGGAAGGGGGAAAAACTGTTTTTT
CDR3 protein: CASSPTGKGEKLFF

clone size: NA
CDR3 length: 14
J gene: TRBJ2-7
D gene: NA
V gene: TRBV6-6
CDR3 DNA: TGTGCCAGCAGTTACTCGTCTTCCCGGGACGAGCAGTACTTC
CDR3 protein: CASSYSSSRDEQYF

clone size: NA
CDR3 length: 14
J gene: TRBJ1-6
D gene: TRBD1
V gene: TRBV3-1/TRBV3-2
CDR3 DNA: TGTGCCAGCAGCCTCACAGGGGCGGATTCACCCCTCCACTTT
CDR3 protein: CASSLTGADSPLHF

clone size: NA
CDR3 length: 16
J gene: TRBJ1-1
D gene: TRBD1
V gene: TRBV7-3
CDR3 DNA: TGTGCCAGCAGCCCGGCCGGGACAGGGAAAAGAGCTGAAGCTTTCTTT
CDR3 protein: CASSPAGTGKRAEAFF

clone size: NA
CDR3 length: 15
J gene: TRBJ1-1
D gene: NA
V gene: TRBV4-3
CDR3 DNA: TGCGCCAGCAGCCAAGATAGTGCCGTCACCACTGAAGCTTTCTTT
CDR3 protein: CASSQDSAVTTEAFF

clone size: NA
CDR3 length: 18
J gene: TRBJ2-7
D gene: TRBD2
V gene: TRBV6-2/TRBV6-3
CDR3 DNA: TGTGCCAGCAGTTATAGGTATAGCGGGCCTAACAGCTCCTACGAGCAGTACTTC
CDR3 protein: CASSYRYSGPNSSYEQYF

clone size: NA
CDR3 length: 14
J gene: TRBJ2-7
D gene: NA
V gene: TRBV29-1
CDR3 DNA: TGCAGCGTTGAGACAGGCGCAAACTCCTACGAGCAGTACTTC
CDR3 protein: CSVETGANSYEQYF

clone size: NA
CDR3 length: 14
J gene: TRBJ2-7
D gene: TRBD2
V gene: TRBV18
CDR3 DNA: TGTGCCAGCTCATCGGCTAGCGGGGGTAACGAGCAGTACTTC
CDR3 protein: CASSSASGGNEQYF

clone size: NA
CDR3 length: 15
J gene: TRBJ2-1
D gene: NA
V gene: TRBV10-3
CDR3 DNA: TGTGCCATCAGTTGGTCCCCTCCGGGGGACAATGAGCAGTTCTTC
CDR3 protein: CAISWSPPGDNEQFF

clone size: NA
CDR3 length: 16
J gene: TRBJ2-5
D gene: TRBD1
V gene: TRBV7-6
CDR3 DNA: TGTGCCAGCAGCTCGACAGGGAAGAGGGTCCAAGAGACCCAGTACTTC
CDR3 protein: CASSSTGKRVQETQYF

clone size: NA
CDR3 length: 15
J gene: TRBJ2-1
D gene: TRBD1
V gene: TRBV18
CDR3 DNA: TGTGCCAGCTCACCTGGGACAGGGGTTACCAATGAGCAGTTCTTC
CDR3 protein: CASSPGTGVTNEQFF

clone size: NA
CDR3 length: 14
J gene: TRBJ1-3
D gene: NA
V gene: TRBV15
CDR3 DNA: TGTGCCACCAGCAGAGACAACGCGGGAAACACCATATATTTT
CDR3 protein: CATSRDNAGNTIYF

clone size: NA
CDR3 length: 15
J gene: TRBJ1-2
D gene: NA
V gene: TRBV11-2
CDR3 DNA: TGTGCCAGCAGCTTAGATCGGTTGCCGGCGGGTGGCTACACCTTC
CDR3 protein: CASSLDRLPAGGYTF

clone size: NA
CDR3 length: 12
J gene: TRBJ1-1
D gene: NA
V gene: TRBV7-9
CDR3 DNA: TGTGCCAGCAGCTTAGGGGAGCGGGGAGCTTTCTTT
CDR3 protein: CASSLGERGAFF

clone size: few
CDR3 length: 16
J gene: TRBJ1-6
D gene: TRBD1
V gene: TRBV5-1
CDR3 DNA: TGCGCCAGCAGCTCTAAGGGGGCAAGAAGAGATTCACCCCTCCACTTT
CDR3 protein: CASSSKGARRDSPLHF

clone size: NA
CDR3 length: 15
J gene: TRBJ2-1
D gene: TRBD2
V gene: TRBV7-9
CDR3 DNA: TGTGCCAGCAGCTTAGGATCAGCGGGGGGCCGAGAGCAGTTCTTC
CDR3 protein: CASSLGSAGGREQFF

clone size: NA
CDR3 length: 13
J gene: TRBJ1-5
D gene: NA
V gene: TRBV7-2
CDR3 DNA: TGTGCCAGCAGTCTACAGGATAATCAGCCCCAGCATTTT
CDR3 protein: CASSLQDNQPQHF

clone size: NA
CDR3 length: 13
J gene: TRBJ2-5
D gene: TRBD2
V gene: TRBV12-5
CDR3 DNA: TGTGCTAGTGGACTAGCGGGGGCCCAGCCCCAGTACTTC
CDR3 protein: CASGLAGAQPQYF

clone size: NA
CDR3 length: 16
J gene: TRBJ2-3
D gene: TRBD2
V gene: TRBV7-3
CDR3 DNA: TGTGCCAGCAGCTTAACCCCAGCGGGGGGTCAATATACGCAGTATTTT
CDR3 protein: CASSLTPAGGQYTQYF

clone size: NA
CDR3 length: 12
J gene: TRBJ1-2
D gene: NA
V gene: TRBV11-2
CDR3 DNA: TGTGCCAGCAGCATGAACAGCTATGGCTACACCTTC
CDR3 protein: CASSMNSYGYTF

clone size: NA
CDR3 length: 14
J gene: TRBJ1-4
D gene: NA
V gene: TRBV2
CDR3 DNA: TGTGCCAGCAGTACGGGGGGGGCTGGAGAAAAACTGTTTTTT
CDR3 protein: CASSTGGAGEKLFF